The 14 T cell receptor beta chains below all came from one sample that was sequenced in a study of OX40 agonist ivuxolimab in advanced cancers. Produced via immunoSEQ multiplex PCR; TCRdb's table is partial and in-frame only. The sample consists of about 27,000 clones, 88% of them appearing once. The sample in question was CD4+ or CD8+ T cells sorted from blood, obtained in a trial of the OX40 agonist ivuxolimab. The origin of the receptors is an adult with an advanced solid tumor such as melanoma, head and neck, liver or kidney cancer.

CDR3 sequence reads: CASTSTGTGNYEQYF. In nucleotides, the CDR3 is TGTGCCAGCACCTCGACCGGGACAGGGAACTACGAGCAGTACTTC. J is TRBJ2-7 and V is TRBV5-4, with 9 bases that match TRBD1. Germline CDR1 and CDR2: SGHNT and YYREEE (reference sequence). V lost 6 bases, J lost 3 bases, and 10 bases stayed unmatched. The CDR3 loop spans 15 amino acids.

The J gene is TRBJ1-2, the V gene TRBV29-1, with TRBD1 as a possible D gene (6 bases). CDR1 is SQVTM and CDR2 is ANQGSEA in the germline V gene. CDR3 size: 11 residues. Trimming removed 8 bases from V and 2 bases from J, with 9 bases in between. For the CDR3, the DNA is TGCAGCACTACAGGGAACTATGGCTACACCTTC. Encoded protein: CSTTGNYGYTF.

The V and J genes are TRBV19 and TRBJ2-7; D unclear. The CDR3 spans 13 residues. Germline V gene lookup returns CDR1 LNHDA and CDR2 SQIVND (reference sequence). V lost 0 bases, J lost 3 bases, and 6 bases lay in between. The CDR3 nucleotides read TGTGCCAGTAGTATAGAGAGTGGCTACGAGCAGTACTTC. Translated: CASSIESGYEQYF.

V gene TRBV11-3 combines with J gene TRBJ2-1; the D gene is possibly TRBD2 (6 bases). The germline V gene has CDR1 SGHNT and CDR2 YENEEA. The CDR3 is 17 residues long. V lost 0 bases and J 8 bases, leaving 20 bases between the germline ends. CDR3 nucleotide sequence: TGTGCCAGCAGCTTAGATCCGGGGTGGGGAGGTGTGGATGAGCAGTTCTTC. It translates to CASSLDPGWGGVDEQFF.

The J gene is TRBJ2-1, the V gene TRBV5-4; D ambiguous. The V gene lost 0 bases and the J gene lost 4 bases, with 8 bases spanning the gap. CDR3 length: 14 residues. Germline-derived CDR1 and CDR2 are SGHNT and YYREEE (reference sequence). Here the CDR3 reads CASSLGASYNEQFF. Written as DNA, the CDR3 is TGTGCCAGCAGCTTGGGGGCGAGTTACAATGAGCAGTTCTTC.

V is TRBV28 and J is TRBJ2-7, with 8 bases that match TRBD1. The CDR3 spans 16 residues. The trim removed 2 bases at V and 2 bases at J, leaving 8 bases unmatched. Per germline, CDR1 MDHEN and CDR2 SYDVKM. The CDR3 nucleotides read TGTGCCAGCAGTTTAAAACGACAGGGGCGCCCCTACGAGCAGTACTTC. Protein sequence: CASSLKRQGRPYEQYF.

The chain is built from TRBV27 and TRBJ2-7, with 10 positions matching TRBD2. Looked up from germline, CDR1 is MNHEY and CDR2 is SMNVEV (reference sequence). The CDR3 is 16 amino acids. V lost 2 bases and J lost 1; bases outside the gene matches: 5. CDR3 amino acids: CASSLVGLAPSYEQYF. For the CDR3, the DNA is TGTGCCAGCAGTTTAGTGGGACTAGCGCCATCCTACGAGCAGTACTTC.

The J gene is TRBJ2-5, the V gene TRBV9; TRBD1 matches 7 bases. J gave up 0 bases and V 4 bases, and 6 bases lay outside the gene matches. CDR1 and CDR2 (germline): SGDLS, YYNGEE. CDR3 length: 15 residues. Here the CDR3 reads CASSPRGGYQETQYF. The CDR3 DNA sequence: TGTGCCAGCAGCCCCCGAGGGGGCTACCAAGAGACCCAGTACTTC.

This clone was seen more than once but under ten times. The rearrangement links TRBV28 to TRBJ2-2; possibly TRBD2 for D (6 bases). The CDR3 runs 14 residues. V lost 7 bases and J 3 bases, leaving 12 bases between the germline ends. Germline assignment: CDR1 MDHEN and CDR2 SYDVKM. In nucleotides, the CDR3 is TGTGCCAGCAAGTCGGGAGCAGACACCGGGGAGCTGTTTTTT. It specifies CASKSGADTGELFF.

The chain links TRBV6-1 to TRBJ2-5, with 7 nucleotides matching TRBD1. Germline V lookup: CDR1 MNHNS, CDR2 SASEGT. V trimming: 5 bases; J trimming: 5 bases; junction bases outside the gene matches: 8. The CDR3 spans 14 residues. CDR3 DNA sequence: TGTGCCAGCAGTAGGTGGACAGGCGGGGAGACCCAGTACTTC. Amino acids: CASSRWTGGETQYF.

The chain combines TRBV11-3 with TRBJ2-7; D is uncertain. The CDR3 loop spans 15 amino acids. Germline CDR1 and CDR2: SGHNT and YENEEA. Deletions cut 0 bases from V and 1 base from J, with 10 bases between. The CDR3 DNA reads as TGTGCCAGCAGCTTAGAGTTTAGGAATTCCTACGAGCAGTACTTC. Translation gives CASSLEFRNSYEQYF.

V and J are TRBV13 and TRBJ2-7; TRBD1 matches at 11 bases. CDR3 length equals 13 residues. With 6 bases clipped from V and 5 bases from J, the junction kept 3 bases outside the gene matches. The germline CDR1 and CDR2 sequences are PRHDT and FYEKMQ (reference sequence). As DNA, the CDR3 is TGTGCCAGCAGTAGGACAGGGGGCAACGAGCAGTACTTC. The encoded protein is CASSRTGGNEQYF.

V and J are TRBV4-3 and TRBJ1-6; unclear D gene. Germline CDR1 and CDR2: LGHNA and YSLEER. This CDR3 spans 15 amino acids. V was shortened by 7 bases and J by 7 bases, with 17 bases between the two germline ends. CDR3 sequence reads: CASKASQNWNSPLHF. The DNA of the CDR3 is TGCGCCAGCAAGGCCTCCCAGAACTGGAATTCACCCCTCCACTTT.

This clone was seen a single time. J is TRBJ1-3 and V is TRBV7-3; D call uncertain. CDR1 and CDR2 (germline): SGHTA, FQGTGA. The CDR3 is 14 amino acids. Trimming cost V 4 bases and J 8 bases, with 15 bases left between them. The CDR3 loop is CASSSGLSGDTIYF. The CDR3 region has the DNA TGTGCCAGCAGCTCCGGGCTTTCGGGAGACACCATATATTTT.